This T cell receptor beta chain is drawn from a study of blood T cells in healthy people across ages. The use of a sample-barcoded 5' primer and a J-beta primer mix characterized a second PCR of roughly 6 to 11 cycles. Researchers report that a template-switch adaptor with 12 random nucleotides tagged each cDNA molecule. TCRdb ran MiXCR on the 5' RACE reads and lists one entry per CDR3 protein. The sample contains 1.5 million to 2 million distinct CDR3 sequences, approximately 30% of which appear only once. The sample, 7.5 to 10 milliliters of peripheral blood, was drawn from each donor. CDR3 length: 15 residues. Germline V gene data show CDR1 as LNHDA and CDR2 as SQIVND (reference sequence). About this clonotype: The junction shows a germline mismatch at one end, possibly a read error.

Sequencing was carried out using blood. V is TRBV19 and J is TRBJ2-4; TRBD1 aligns across 7 bases. This TCR was recovered from a woman aged 30 to 39 in good health. For the CDR3, the DNA is TGTGCCAGCAGTATAGGGGGCAGAGCCAAAAACATTCAGTACTTC. Residues: CASSIGGRAKNIQYF.